The 27 T cell receptor beta chains given below trace back to one sample, sequenced in a study of CD8 T cell repertoires and HIV-1 epitope variants. Profiling relied on immunoSEQ multiplex PCR, and the TCRdb table lists in-frame clones only, not all of them. The sample lists 5,900 or so clones, just over 65% occurring once. Antigen specificity for these receptors is unknown. Sequenced: cultured CD8+ T cells derived from PBMCs. These receptors originate from a male donor with HIV.

This chain connects TRBV27 to TRBJ2-3; D remains unclear. Germline loops: CDR1 MNHEY, CDR2 SMNVEV (reference sequence). The CDR3 contains 17 residues. Trimming shortened V by 2 bases and J by 0 bases, and 15 bases separated the two germline ends. CDR3 bases: TGTGCCAGCAGTTTACCCTCGTCTGGAGCTAGCACAGATACGCAGTATTTT. Translated: CASSLPSSGASTDTQYF.

The chain has TRBV7-2 and TRBJ2-7, with 8 positions matching TRBD2. J was trimmed by 5 bases and V by 2 bases; bases with no gene match: 8. Germline CDR1 SGHTA, CDR2 FQGNSA. The CDR3 is made up of 15 amino acids. As DNA, the CDR3 is TGTGCCAGCAGCTTAATAAGCGGGAGTTCTCACGAGCAGTACTTC. This translates into CASSLISGSSHEQYF.

The rearrangement uses TRBV19 and TRBJ1-1; D is unresolved. This CDR3 is 13 amino acids long. V was clipped by 11 bases and J by 0 bases, with 13 bases between them. Germline V gene lookup returns CDR1 LNHDA and CDR2 SQIVND (reference sequence). The CDR3 DNA is TGTGCCGTTGTCAGCGACATGAACACTGAAGCTTTCTTT. This encodes CAVVSDMNTEAFF.

The chain carries TRBV6-5 and TRBJ2-1; 11 positions match TRBD2. The CDR3 is 16 amino acids. Germline trimming cut 4 bases from V and 5 bases from J; bases unmatched to any gene: 7. Germline CDR1 MNHEY, CDR2 SVGAGI. Here the CDR3 reads CASSSLAGGRDNEQFF. The CDR3 DNA is TGTGCCAGCAGTTCCTTAGCGGGAGGGAGGGACAATGAGCAGTTCTTC.

The genes are TRBV7-2 and TRBJ2-7, with TRBD1 matching 10 bases. The ends lost 4 bases at V and 0 bases at J; junction bases unmatched: 9. This CDR3 region has 17 residues. CDR1 is SGHTA, CDR2 FQGNSA, per germline. CDR3: CASSSEGTGDNSYEQYF. The CDR3 nucleotides are TGTGCCAGCAGCTCGGAAGGGACAGGGGATAACTCCTACGAGCAGTACTTC.

In this sample, this clone turned up a few times. V usage is TRBV5-4 and J usage is TRBJ2-2, with D unclear. Looked up from germline, CDR1 is SGHNT and CDR2 is YYREEE (reference sequence). V was pared by 0 bases and J by 3 bases, with 3 bases between. The CDR3 has 13 amino acids. The CDR3 nucleotides are TGTGCCAGCAGCTTGGTCGACACCGGGGAGCTGTTTTTT. As protein: CASSLVDTGELFF.

The chain links TRBV6-6 to TRBJ1-4, with D possibly matching TRBD1 (5 bases). The CDR3 covers 13 residues. Germline CDR1 MNHNY, CDR2 SVGAGI (reference sequence). V was shortened by 6 bases and J by 8 bases, with 13 bases between the two germline ends. DNA of the CDR3: TGTGCCAGCAGGCCCGACGACAGCGAAAAACTGTTTTTT. Its protein product is CASRPDDSEKLFF.

CDR3 amino acids: CASSLSQGSEQFF. The CDR3, as DNA: TGTGCCAGCAGCTTGTCGCAGGGCAGCGAGCAGTTCTTC. J is TRBJ2-1 and V is TRBV5-4; a possible D gene is TRBD1 (5 bases). Trimming cost V 1 base and J 10 bases, with 12 bases left between them. This CDR3 has 13 amino acids. The germline V gene has CDR1 SGHNT and CDR2 YYREEE (reference sequence).

V is TRBV5-6 and J is TRBJ2-7, with D hard to call. Germline V CDR1 and CDR2: SGHDT, YYEEEE. V shed 5 bases and J shed 4 bases, with 10 bases lying between them. The CDR3 consists of 12 residues. This CDR3 is CASSYDMYEQYF. CDR3 coding DNA: TGTGCCAGCAGTTACGACATGTACGAGCAGTACTTC.

This clone was seen a handful of times. The chain uses TRBV9 and TRBJ2-7; maybe TRBD1 (7 bases). The CDR3 contains 14 residues. From germline, CDR1 is SGDLS and CDR2 YYNGEE. V was clipped by 2 bases and J by 5 bases, with 14 bases between them. The CDR3 DNA reads TGTGCCAGCAGCGTGTCAGGGGGGATGGACGAGCAGTACTTC. It is translated as CASSVSGGMDEQYF.

The chain joins TRBV4-1 to TRBJ2-7; the D is unclear. Germline V gene sequence: CDR1 MGHRA, CDR2 YSYEKL. The V end was cut by 4 bases, the J end by 7 bases, with 20 bases between. This CDR3 has 15 amino acids. CDR3 in DNA: TGCGCCAGCAGCCTAGTAGATTCGGAGTCACGGGAGCAGTACTTC. Its translation is CASSLVDSESREQYF.

This chain joins TRBV9 and TRBJ2-7; tentatively, D is TRBD1 or TRBD2 (5 bases each). The CDR3 is 16 amino acids. Germline V gene lookup returns CDR1 SGDLS and CDR2 YYNGEE. Trimming left V 3 bases short and J 4 bases short, with 20 bases between. CDR3 in amino acids: CASSDSREGRRYEQYF. The CDR3 coding sequence is TGTGCCAGCAGCGACAGCCGTGAGGGGCGCAGATACGAGCAGTACTTC.

V gene TRBV7-6 combines with J gene TRBJ1-1; 7 nucleotides match TRBD1. V trimming: 6 bases; J trimming: 8 bases; junction bases outside the gene matches: 6. The CDR3 is 12 residues long. CDR1 is SGHVS, CDR2 FNYEAQ, per germline. CDR3 residues: CASSERGQEAFF. CDR3 bases: TGTGCCAGCAGTGAAAGGGGGCAGGAAGCTTTCTTT. The full variable domain, its missing parts supplied by reference TRBV7-6 and TRBJ1-1, is GAGVSQSPRYKVTKRGQDVALRCDPISGHVSLYWYRQALGQGPEFLTYFNYEAQQDKSGLPNDRFSAERPEGSISTLTIQRTEQRDSAMYRCASSERGQEAFFGQGTRLTVV.

In its sample, this clone was seen a few times. The chain has TRBV2 and TRBJ1-2; D may be TRBD1 (6 bases). The CDR3 has 13 amino acids. CDR1 SNHLY and CDR2 FYNNEI come from the germline V gene. Trimming stripped 3 bases from V and 5 bases from J, with 10 bases between. The CDR3 sequence is CASSDRGEYGYTF. In nucleotides, the CDR3 is TGTGCCAGCAGTGACAGGGGTGAGTATGGCTACACCTTC.

The chain combines TRBV5-8 with TRBJ2-7; TRBD1 matches at 8 bases. The V segment lost 3 bases and the J segment 4 bases; nucleotides outside the gene matches: 12. Germline V gene lookup returns CDR1 SGHTS and CDR2 YDEGEE. The CDR3 totals 16 residues. CDR3 amino acids: CASSWQSTRGLYEQYF. As DNA, the CDR3 is TGTGCCAGCAGCTGGCAGTCGACCAGGGGGCTATACGAGCAGTACTTC.

V is TRBV11-1 and J is TRBJ1-1, with D possibly being TRBD1 (5 bases). Germline assignment: CDR1 SGHAT and CDR2 FQDESV (reference sequence). Trimming shortened V by 2 bases and J by 1 base, and 14 bases separated the two germline ends. This CDR3 comprises 16 residues. In DNA form, the CDR3 reads TGTGCCAGCAGCTTATTTCCAGGGATGGCGAACACTGAAGCTTTCTTT. Amino acid sequence: CASSLFPGMANTEAFF.

In its sample, this clone was seen once. The chain is built from TRBV11-2 and TRBJ2-2; no definite D call. The germline V gene has CDR1 SGHAT and CDR2 FQNNGV. This CDR3 spans 12 amino acids. The V end lost 5 bases, the J end lost 7 bases, and 8 bases lay between the germline ends. CDR3 in amino acids: CASSPGSGELFF. The CDR3 DNA follows: TGTGCCAGCAGCCCCGGAAGCGGGGAGCTGTTTTTT.

The rearrangement links TRBV27 to TRBJ2-7; 9 positions agree with TRBD1. The CDR3 covers 16 residues. With 5 bases clipped from V and 0 bases from J, the junction kept 8 bases outside the gene matches. Germline lookup yields CDR1 MNHEY and CDR2 SMNVEV (reference sequence). The CDR3 sequence is CASSRTGAFASYEQYF. Here the CDR3 DNA reads TGTGCCAGCAGTCGGACAGGGGCCTTCGCCTCCTACGAGCAGTACTTC.

The count of this clone is one. The V gene is TRBV15, the J gene TRBJ1-5; D gene ambiguous. This CDR3 region has 13 residues. CDR1 is LNHNV, CDR2 YYDKDF, per germline (reference sequence). V lost 0 bases to trimming and J lost 7 bases, with 7 bases between them. The CDR3 DNA is TGTGCCACCAGCAGAGATATCTCCCAGCCCCAGCATTTT. Its protein product is CATSRDISQPQHF.

V gene TRBV13 combines with J gene TRBJ1-2; D gene uncertain. Trimming stripped 4 bases from V and 1 base from J, with 16 bases between. The CDR3 has 16 amino acids. From germline, CDR1 is PRHDT and CDR2 FYEKMQ (reference sequence). CDR3 sequence reads: CASSSHPVDFNYGYTF. CDR3 sequence (DNA): TGTGCCAGCAGCTCACACCCAGTTGACTTTAACTATGGCTACACCTTC.

A single count supports this clone. The gene calls are TRBV11-2 and TRBJ2-3; 7 nucleotides agree with TRBD2. The germline CDR1 and CDR2 sequences are SGHAT and FQNNGV. CDR3 size: 17 residues. V shed 5 bases and J 2 bases; nucleotides not matched to a gene: 13. The CDR3 sequence is CASSPGDQRGPTDTQYF. CDR3 nucleotides: TGTGCCAGCAGCCCCGGGGATCAGCGGGGCCCCACAGATACGCAGTATTTT. The variable domain in full, completed from reference TRBV11-2 and TRBJ2-3, reads EAGVAQSPRYKIIEKRQSVAFWCNPISGHATLYWYQQILGQGPKLLIQFQNNGVVDDSQLPKDRFSAERLKGVDSTLKIQPAKLEDSAVYLCASSPGDQRGPTDTQYFGPGTRLTVL.

The rearrangement links TRBV5-1 to TRBJ2-3; tentative D call: TRBD1 (5 bases). Trimming took off 0 bases at V and 0 bases at J, with 8 bases between the two ends. Germline V gene lookup returns CDR1 SGHRS and CDR2 YFSETQ. This CDR3 spans 15 amino acids. Here the CDR3 reads CASSLATASTDTQYF. Written as DNA, the CDR3 is TGCGCCAGCAGCTTGGCGACAGCTAGCACAGATACGCAGTATTTT.

The V gene is TRBV7-6, the J gene TRBJ2-3, with 9 nucleotides matching TRBD2. Losses at the gene ends were 0 bases for V and 0 bases for J; bases not matched to a gene: 7. The CDR3 contains 18 residues. Germline V gene lookup returns CDR1 SGHVS and CDR2 FNYEAQ. CDR3 sequence (DNA): TGTGCCAGCAGCTTAGCGCGGGCTAGCGGGACGAGCACAGATACGCAGTATTTT. Encoded protein: CASSLARASGTSTDTQYF. Drawing the rest from reference TRBV7-6 and TRBJ2-3, the complete variable domain is GAGVSQSPRYKVTKRGQDVALRCDPISGHVSLYWYRQALGQGPEFLTYFNYEAQQDKSGLPNDRFSAERPEGSISTLTIQRTEQRDSAMYRCASSLARASGTSTDTQYFGPGTRLTVL.

This chain links TRBV28 with TRBJ2-3; D possibly corresponds to TRBD2 (7 bases). The CDR3 loop spans 19 amino acids. The V and J ends lost 3 bases and 4 bases respectively, with 26 bases between them. Germline CDR1 reads MDHEN; CDR2 reads SYDVKM. The CDR3 protein is CASSFPSSGGGTSADTQYF. The CDR3, as DNA: TGTGCCAGCAGTTTCCCCTCCTCGGGGGGCGGGACAAGTGCAGATACGCAGTATTTT.

As for this clone: Mismatch with germline at one junction end may stem from a read error. The rearrangement joins TRBV13 to TRBJ2-2, with D possibly matching TRBD1 (6 bases). This CDR3 spans 14 amino acids. CDR1 PRHDT and CDR2 FYEKMQ come from the germline V gene (reference sequence). The CDR3 loop is CAGSTQGSRGELFF. The CDR3 bases are TGTGCCGGCAGCACCCAGGGGAGTCGAGGGGAGCTGTTTTTT.

V gene TRBV28 combines with J gene TRBJ1-5; 8 nucleotides line up with TRBD1. J gave up 1 base and V 4 bases, and 3 bases lay outside the gene matches. Germline V gives CDR1 MDHEN, CDR2 SYDVKM. The CDR3 runs to 15 residues. CDR3 in DNA: TGTGCCAGCAGTTGGACAGGGACGAGCAATCAGCCCCAGCATTTT. It translates to CASSWTGTSNQPQHF.

The chain combines TRBV19 with TRBJ1-1; no reliable D call. The CDR3 is 14 residues long. V was clipped by 3 bases and J by 2 bases, with 10 bases between them. Germline V gene data show CDR1 as LNHDA and CDR2 as SQIVND (reference sequence). CDR3 in amino acids: CASSMNTANTEAFF. The CDR3 region has the DNA TGTGCCAGTAGTATGAACACGGCCAACACTGAAGCTTTCTTT.